Reported below is one TCR beta chain. The data originate from a study of blood T cells in healthy people across ages. A sample-barcoded 5' primer and a J-beta primer mix were used in a second PCR of roughly 7 to 11 cycles. TCRdb recomputed calls from the 5' RACE reads with MiXCR, one row per CDR3 protein. The repertoire includes around 620,000 distinct CDR3 sequences, about 26% of them detected once, and about 18% sits in the top ten. This CDR3 contains 11 residues. V was cut by 7 bases and J by 7 bases, with 8 bases left in between. Per the germline V gene, CDR1 is SNHLY and CDR2 is FYNNEI. The rearrangement uses TRBV2 and TRBJ2-4, with D maybe TRBD2 (6 bases). The sequence was collected from a woman in her 70s in good health. Sequencing was done on a sample of blood. This chain's CDR3 is CASKEGNIQYF. In DNA, the CDR3 is TGTGCCAGCAAGGAGGGGAACATTCAGTACTTC.